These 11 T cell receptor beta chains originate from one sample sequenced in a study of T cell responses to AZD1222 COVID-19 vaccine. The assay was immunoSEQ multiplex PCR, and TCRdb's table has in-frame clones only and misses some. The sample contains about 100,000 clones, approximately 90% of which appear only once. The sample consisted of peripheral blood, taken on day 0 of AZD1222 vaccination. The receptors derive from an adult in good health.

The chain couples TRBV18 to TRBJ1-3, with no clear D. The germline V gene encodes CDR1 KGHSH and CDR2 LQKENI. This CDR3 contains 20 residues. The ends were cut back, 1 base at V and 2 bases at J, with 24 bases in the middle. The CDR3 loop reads CASSPQATVRRADAGNTIYF. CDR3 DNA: TGTGCCAGCTCACCACAGGCCACGGTTAGACGTGCGGATGCTGGAAACACCATATATTTT.

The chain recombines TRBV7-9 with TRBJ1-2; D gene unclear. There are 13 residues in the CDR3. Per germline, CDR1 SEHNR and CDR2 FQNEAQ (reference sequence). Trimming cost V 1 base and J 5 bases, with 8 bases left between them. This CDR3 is CASSLVGEYGYTF. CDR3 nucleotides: TGTGCCAGCAGCTTAGTCGGGGAATATGGCTACACCTTC.

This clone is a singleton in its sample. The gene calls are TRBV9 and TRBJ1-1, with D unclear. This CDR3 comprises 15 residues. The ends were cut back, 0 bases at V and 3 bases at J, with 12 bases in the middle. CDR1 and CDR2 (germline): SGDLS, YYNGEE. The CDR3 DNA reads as TGTGCCAGCAGCGTAGGCCAAAACCCAGACACTGAAGCTTTCTTT. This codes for CASSVGQNPDTEAFF. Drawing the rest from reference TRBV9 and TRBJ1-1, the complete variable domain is DSGVTQTPKHLITATGQRVTLRCSPRSGDLSVYWYQQSLDQGLQFLIQYYNGEERAKGNILERFSAQQFPDLHSELNLSSLELGDSALYFCASSVGQNPDTEAFFGQGTRLTVV.

In DNA, the CDR3 is TGTGCCAGCAGTGCGAGGACAGCGAGCTTCAATCAGCCCCAGCATTTT. This encodes CASSARTASFNQPQHF. This chain uses TRBV6-1 with TRBJ1-5; possible D gene TRBD1, 6 bases. Germline loops: CDR1 MNHNS, CDR2 SASEGT. V was cut by 4 bases and J by 3 bases, with 16 bases left in between. CDR3 length equals 16 residues.

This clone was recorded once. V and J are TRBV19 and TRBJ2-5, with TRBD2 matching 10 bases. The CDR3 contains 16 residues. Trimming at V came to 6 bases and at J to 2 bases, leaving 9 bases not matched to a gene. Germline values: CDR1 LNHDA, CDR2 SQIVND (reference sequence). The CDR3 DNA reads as TGTGCCAGTAGAACTAGCGGGGCGGATCGTCAAGAGACCCAGTACTTC. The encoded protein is CASRTSGADRQETQYF.

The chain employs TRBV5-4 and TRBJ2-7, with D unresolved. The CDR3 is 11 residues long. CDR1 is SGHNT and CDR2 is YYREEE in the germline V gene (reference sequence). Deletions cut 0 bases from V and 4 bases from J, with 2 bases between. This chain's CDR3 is CASSLAYEQYF. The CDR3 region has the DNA TGTGCCAGCAGCTTGGCTTACGAGCAGTACTTC.

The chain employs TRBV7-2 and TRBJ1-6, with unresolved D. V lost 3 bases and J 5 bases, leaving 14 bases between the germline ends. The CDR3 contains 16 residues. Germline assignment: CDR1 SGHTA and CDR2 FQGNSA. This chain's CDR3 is CASSFVRVSNNSPLHF. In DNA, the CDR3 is TGTGCCAGCAGCTTTGTCCGGGTATCGAATAATTCACCCCTCCACTTT. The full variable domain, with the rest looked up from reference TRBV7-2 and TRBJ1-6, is GAGVSQSPSNKVTEKGKDVELRCDPISGHTALYWYRQSLGQGLEFLIYFQGNSAPDKSGLPSDRFSAERTGGSVSTLTIQRTQQEDSAVYLCASSFVRVSNNSPLHFGNGTRLTVT.

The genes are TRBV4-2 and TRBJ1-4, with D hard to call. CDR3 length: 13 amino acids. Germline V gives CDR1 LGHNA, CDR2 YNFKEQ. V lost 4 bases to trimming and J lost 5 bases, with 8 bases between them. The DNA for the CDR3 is TGTGCCAGCAGCCGGGGTGGGAATGAAAAACTGTTTTTT. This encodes CASSRGGNEKLFF.

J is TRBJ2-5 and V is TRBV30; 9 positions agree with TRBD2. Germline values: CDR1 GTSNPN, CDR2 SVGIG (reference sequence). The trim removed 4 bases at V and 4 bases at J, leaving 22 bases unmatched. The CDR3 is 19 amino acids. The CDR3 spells CAWNLPSQRRGGRGETQYF. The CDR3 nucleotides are TGTGCCTGGAACCTCCCCTCGCAAAGGCGGGGGGGCAGGGGAGAGACCCAGTACTTC.

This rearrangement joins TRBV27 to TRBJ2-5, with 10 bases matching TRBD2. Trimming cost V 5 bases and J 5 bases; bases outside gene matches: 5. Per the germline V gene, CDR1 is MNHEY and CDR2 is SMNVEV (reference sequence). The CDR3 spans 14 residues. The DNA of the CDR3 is TGTGCCAGCAGTCGGACTAGCGGTGGGGAGACCCAGTACTTC. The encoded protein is CASSRTSGGETQYF.

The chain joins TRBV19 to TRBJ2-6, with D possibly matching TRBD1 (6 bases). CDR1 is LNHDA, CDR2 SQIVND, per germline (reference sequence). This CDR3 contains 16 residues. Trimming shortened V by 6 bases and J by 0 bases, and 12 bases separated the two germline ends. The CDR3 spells CASRTGSNSGANVLTF. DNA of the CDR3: TGTGCCAGTAGGACAGGTTCCAACTCTGGGGCCAACGTCCTGACTTTC. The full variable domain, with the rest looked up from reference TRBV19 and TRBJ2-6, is DGGITQSPKYLFRKEGQNVTLSCEQNLNHDAMYWYRQDPGQGLRLIYYSQIVNDFQKGDIAEGYSVSREKKESFPLTVTSAQKNPTAFYLCASRTGSNSGANVLTFGAGSRLTVL.